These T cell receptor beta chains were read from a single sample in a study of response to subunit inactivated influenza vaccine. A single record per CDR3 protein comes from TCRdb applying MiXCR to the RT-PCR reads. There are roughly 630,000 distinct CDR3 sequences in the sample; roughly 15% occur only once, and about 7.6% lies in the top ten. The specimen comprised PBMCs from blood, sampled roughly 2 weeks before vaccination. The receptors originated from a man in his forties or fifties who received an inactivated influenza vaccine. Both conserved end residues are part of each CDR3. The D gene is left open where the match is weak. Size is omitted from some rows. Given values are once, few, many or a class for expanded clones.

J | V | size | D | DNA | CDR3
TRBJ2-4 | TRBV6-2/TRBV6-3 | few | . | TGTGCCAGCAGTTACATCGATGGGAGCATTCAGTACTTC | CASSYIDGSIQYF
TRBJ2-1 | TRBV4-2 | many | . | TGTGCCAGCAGCCAGCAGGGGCAACCAAACAATGAGCAGTTCTTC | CASSQQGQPNNEQFF
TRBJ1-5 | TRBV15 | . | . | TGTGCCACCAGCAGCCTACTCGGAGTGCGTTTGAGCAATCAGCCCCAGCATTTT | CATSSLLGVRLSNQPQHF
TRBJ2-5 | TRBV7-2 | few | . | TGTGCCAGCAGCTTTGGGCGGGTGGAGACCCAGTACTTC | CASSFGRVETQYF
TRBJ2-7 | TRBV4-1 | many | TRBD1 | TGCGCCAGCAGCCCCCGGACAGGGTGGTACGAGCAGTACTTC | CASSPRTGWYEQYF
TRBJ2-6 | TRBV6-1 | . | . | TGTGCCAGCAGTGAAACAACAGCCTCTGGGGCCAACGTCCTGACTTTC | CASSETTASGANVLTF
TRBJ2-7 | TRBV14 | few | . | TGTGCCAGCAGCCAGGGGACACTCTACGAGCAGTACTTC | CASSQGTLYEQYF
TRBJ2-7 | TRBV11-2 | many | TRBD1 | TGTGCCAGCAGGCTCATCCGGGACAGGGGAGGCGAGCAGTACTTC | CASRLIRDRGGEQYF
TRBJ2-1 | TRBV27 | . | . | TGTGCCAGCAGTTTATCGACGGCGGGACAGATATCCTACAATGAGCAGTTCTTC | CASSLSTAGQISYNEQFF
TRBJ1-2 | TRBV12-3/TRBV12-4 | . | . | TGTGCCAGCAGTTCCCTAATGGGGGGCGGGGGCTACACCTTC | CASSSLMGGGGYTF
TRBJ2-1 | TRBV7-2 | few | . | TGTGCCAGCAGCGTTAGCGGAAGGGGCAATGAGCAGTTCTTC | CASSVSGRGNEQFF
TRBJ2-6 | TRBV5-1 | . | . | TGCGCCAGCAGCTTTACACCCTCTGGGGCCAACGTCCTGACTTTC | CASSFTPSGANVLTF
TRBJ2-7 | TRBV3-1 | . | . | TGTGCCAGCAGCCCACGACTAGTATCCACCTACGAGCAGTACTTC | CASSPRLVSTYEQYF
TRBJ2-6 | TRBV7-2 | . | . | TGTGCCAGCAGCTCGGGGCTGGGGGCCAACGTCCTGACTTTC | CASSSGLGANVLTF
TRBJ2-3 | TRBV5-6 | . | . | TGTGCCAGCAGCTTGGACAGGACAGGCACAGATACGCAGTATTTT | CASSLDRTGTDTQYF
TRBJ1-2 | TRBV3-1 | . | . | TGTGCCAGCAGCCCCCTTGCCGCAGCTAACTATGGCTACACCTTC | CASSPLAAANYGYTF
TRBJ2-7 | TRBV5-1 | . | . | TGCGCCAGCAGCCCGAACAGGGCCGAGCAGTACTTC | CASSPNRAEQYF
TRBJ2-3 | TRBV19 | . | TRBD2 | TGTGCCAGTAGTATAGTCGGGGGGGGCACAGATACGCAGTATTTT | CASSIVGGGTDTQYF
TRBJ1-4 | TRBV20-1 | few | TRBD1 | TGCAGTGCTAGAGATCAAGCCCCGACAGGGGGCGTTGAAAAACTGTTTTTT | CSARDQAPTGGVEKLFF
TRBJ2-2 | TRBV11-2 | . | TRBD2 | TGTGCCAGCAGCCAACCGACTAGCGGGAGGTTTAACACCGGGGAGCTGTTTTTT | CASSQPTSGRFNTGELFF
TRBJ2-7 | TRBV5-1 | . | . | TGCGCCAGCAGCTTGGCTGGCAGTTCAGCCTACGAGCAGTACTTC | CASSLAGSSAYEQYF
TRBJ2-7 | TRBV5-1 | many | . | TGCGCCAGCAGGCGACAGGAGGGTCACTACGAGCAGTACTTC | CASRRQEGHYEQYF
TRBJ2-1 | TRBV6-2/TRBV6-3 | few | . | TGTGCCAGCAGTTCGGGACGGAGCATGTACAATGAGCAGTTCTTC | CASSSGRSMYNEQFF
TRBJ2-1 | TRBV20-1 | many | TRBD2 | TGCAGTGCCAAGACTAGCGGGAGTGGCAATGAGCAGTTCTTC | CSAKTSGSGNEQFF
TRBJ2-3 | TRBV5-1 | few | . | TGCGCCAGCAGCTTGGTGACCAGGGGTGCAGATACGCAGTATTTT | CASSLVTRGADTQYF
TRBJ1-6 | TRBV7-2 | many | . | TGTGCCAGCAGCTCGGACGGGGGTGGTAATTCACCCCTCCACTTT | CASSSDGGGNSPLHF
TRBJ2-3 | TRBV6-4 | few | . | TGTGCCAGCAGTGACGGGATCGCAGATACGCAGTATTTT | CASSDGIADTQYF
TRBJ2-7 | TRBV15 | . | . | TGTGCCACCAGCGGAGAAGCGGATTCCTACGAGCAGTACTTC | CATSGEADSYEQYF
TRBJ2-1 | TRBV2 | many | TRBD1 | TGTGCCAGCAGGAAGGACAGGGGGGTTGAGCAGTTCTTC | CASRKDRGVEQFF
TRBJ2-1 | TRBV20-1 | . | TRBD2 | TGCAGTGCTGGGATTACTAGCGGGAGTCCTGAGCAGTTCTTC | CSAGITSGSPEQFF
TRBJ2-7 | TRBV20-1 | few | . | TGCAGTGCTAGAGATCCAAACCCCGCAGCGGGACGGGACATAAACGAGCAGTACTTC | CSARDPNPAAGRDINEQYF
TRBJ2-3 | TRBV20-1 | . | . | TGCAGTGCTAGGGTATTGGGGGCAGATACGCAGTATTTT | CSARVLGADTQYF
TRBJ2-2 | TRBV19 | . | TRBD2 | TGTGCCAGTAGTTCCGGGACTAGGACGAACACCGGGGAGCTGTTTTTT | CASSSGTRTNTGELFF
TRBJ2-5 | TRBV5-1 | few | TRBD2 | TGCGCCAGCAGCTTCGGGACTAGCGGGGAGGAGACCCAGTACTTC | CASSFGTSGEETQYF
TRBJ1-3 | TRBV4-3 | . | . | TGCGCCAGCAGCCAAGTCTCGAGGGGAGTTGGAAACACCATATATTTT | CASSQVSRGVGNTIYF
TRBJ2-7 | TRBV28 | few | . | TGTGCCAGCGGGGACGGAGTAGGGGGGCAGGTCGAGCAGTACTTC | CASGDGVGGQVEQYF
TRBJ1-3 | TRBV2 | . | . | TGTGCCAGCAGTGAAGGGACAAGAGCTGGAAACACCATATATTTT | CASSEGTRAGNTIYF